The 5 T cell receptor beta chains below all came from one sample that was sequenced in a study of blood T cell repertoires in COVID-19. Measured with immunoSEQ multiplex PCR; TCRdb has only the in-frame clones, and not every one. The sample yields 100,000 to 150,000 clones, about 70% seen once. The sample comprised peripheral blood. The receptors were gathered from a man aged 55 to 69 with acute or convalescent COVID-19.

Note on this clone: This sample includes further DNA sequences coding for the same CDR3. This chain connects TRBV5-1 to TRBJ1-2; 11 bases line up with TRBD1. The CDR3 is 14 amino acids. Per germline, CDR1 SGHRS and CDR2 YFSETQ. Losses at the gene ends were 2 bases for V and 4 bases for J; bases not matched to a gene: 1. The CDR3: CASSLGQGAYGYTF. DNA of the CDR3: TGCGCCAGCAGCTTAGGACAGGGGGCCTATGGCTACACCTTC.

The rearrangement joins TRBV30 to TRBJ2-5; tentative D call: TRBD1 (5 bases). The V gene's germline CDR1 is GTSNPN and CDR2 SVGIG (reference sequence). Trimming cost V 0 bases and J 4 bases, with 12 bases left between them. This CDR3 spans 14 amino acids. CDR3 amino acids: CAWSVAGSPETQYF. Written as DNA, the CDR3 is TGTGCCTGGAGTGTAGCAGGGTCCCCAGAGACCCAGTACTTC.

This clone was recorded only once. This chain connects TRBV10-1 to TRBJ2-7; 9 bases are shared with TRBD1. V lost 2 bases and J lost 5; bases outside the gene matches: 7. The CDR3 is made up of 15 amino acids. Germline values: CDR1 WNHNN, CDR2 SYGVQD (reference sequence). CDR3 sequence: CASSETGQGRNEQYF. CDR3 coding DNA: TGCGCCAGCAGTGAGACCGGACAGGGGCGAAACGAGCAGTACTTC.

The chain employs TRBV3-1 (or the pseudogene TRBV3-2) and TRBJ1-2, with 7 bases matching TRBD1. CDR1 and CDR2 from the germline V gene are LGHDT and YNNKEL (reference sequence). CDR3 size: 15 residues. The J segment lost 4 bases and the V segment lost 3 bases, leaving 8 bases of the junction unmatched. The chain's CDR3 is CASSQLNRGIYGYTF. CDR3 in DNA: TGTGCCAGCAGCCAGTTGAACAGGGGAATCTATGGCTACACCTTC.

The chain employs TRBV29-1 and TRBJ2-7, with 8 bases identical to TRBD2. V lost 0 bases, J lost 6 bases, and 10 bases stayed unmatched. Germline CDR1 reads SQVTM; CDR2 reads ANQGSEA. CDR3 length: 15 amino acids. The CDR3 loop is CSVEEVAFAGGEQYF. The CDR3 coding sequence is TGCAGCGTTGAAGAAGTAGCGTTTGCGGGGGGCGAGCAGTACTTC.